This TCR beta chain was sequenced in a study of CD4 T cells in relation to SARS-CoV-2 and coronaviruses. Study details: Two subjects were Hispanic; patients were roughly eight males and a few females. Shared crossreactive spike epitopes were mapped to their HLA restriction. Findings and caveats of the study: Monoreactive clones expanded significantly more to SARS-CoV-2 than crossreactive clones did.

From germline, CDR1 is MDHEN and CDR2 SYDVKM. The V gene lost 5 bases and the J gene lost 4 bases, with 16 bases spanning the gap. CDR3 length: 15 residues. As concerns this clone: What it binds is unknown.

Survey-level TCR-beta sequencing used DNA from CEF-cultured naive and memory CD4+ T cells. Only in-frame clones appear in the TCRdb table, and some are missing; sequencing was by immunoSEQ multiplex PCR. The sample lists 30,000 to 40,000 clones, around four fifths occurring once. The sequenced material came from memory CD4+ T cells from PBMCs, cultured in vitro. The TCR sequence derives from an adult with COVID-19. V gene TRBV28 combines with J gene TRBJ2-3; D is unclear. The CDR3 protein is CASSGPWAHSDTQYF. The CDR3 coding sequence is TGTGCCAGCAGTGGCCCATGGGCGCACTCAGATACGCAGTATTTT.